This T cell receptor beta chain was sequenced for a study of regulatory T cells in long-lasting Graves disease. Findings of the study overall: Analysis covered peripheral blood alone, not thyroid tissue.

The sample holds many counts of this clonotype. Its matching antigen is unknown. Because the CDR3 is missing its conserved closing phenylalanine or tryptophan, this is likely a read error. Time point: newly diagnosed GD, antithyroid drugs for less than 3 months. Construction of the TCR library relied on RNA isolated from PBMCs. Arm-PCR of CDR3 regions with iRepertoire HTBI primers generated TCR beta libraries. TCRdb re-called the multiplex PCR reads through MiXCR, storing one row per CDR3 protein. The sample records around 400,000 distinct CDR3 sequences, over 9.5% being singletons. The V gene's germline CDR1 is MDHEN and CDR2 SYDVKM. CDR3 length equals 14 residues. Trimming cost V 6 bases and J 4 bases, with 13 bases left between them. These records were also assigned to another study, of T cells in Graves' hyperthyroidism and ophthalmopathy. As reported in that work: Within blood appeared most thyroid clonotypes that had expanded above 0.001.

This specimen was peripheral blood mononuclear cells (PBMCs), taken at new diagnosis, from a patient treated with antithyroid drugs. V is TRBV28 and J is TRBJ2-4; D may be TRBD1 (5 bases). The sequence was obtained from a woman younger than 30 with Graves disease. The CDR3 reads CASSIRSGKNIQYS. The CDR3 DNA reads as TGTGCCAGCAGCATTCGATCAGGGAAAAACATTCAGTACTCC.